This record covers a single T cell receptor beta chain. Antigen specificity is unknown. V was clipped by 0 bases and J by 5 bases, with 14 bases between them. The V gene's germline CDR1 is DFQATT and CDR2 SNEGSKA (reference sequence). CDR3 length: 14 amino acids. These data originate in a study of blood T cells in healthy people across ages. The study, taken as a whole, reports: In long-lived donors, naive CD4+ cell counts and diversity exceeded those of aged donors.

It was with a sample-barcoded 5' primer and a J-beta primer mix that a second PCR of roughly 7 to 12 cycles was run. Each CDR3 protein is one row after TCRdb ran MiXCR on the 5' RACE reads. The data show 700,000 or so distinct CDR3 sequences, around a fifth seen once. Material: blood. This chain uses TRBV20-1 with TRBJ2-7; D not resolved. This clonotype was sampled from a man aged 65 to 79 in good health. The CDR3 DNA sequence: TGCAGTGCTAGAGAGCGAGGCAGTTTCCACGAGCAGTACTTC. It is translated as CSARERGSFHEQYF.